The 15 T cell receptor beta chains below were found in one sample sequenced in a study of cytomegalovirus exposure and HLA in healthy donors. PCR used 60 Vbeta primers and 13 Jbeta primers. Produced via immunoSEQ multiplex PCR; TCRdb's table is partial and in-frame only. The sample lists about 130,000 clones, roughly 70% occurring once. Sequenced sample: PBMCs. The receptors were gathered from a man aged 18 to 30 in good health and CMV-seropositive.

This sequence joins TRBV9 and TRBJ2-2; TRBD2 might be the D (5 bases). This CDR3 spans 14 amino acids. Trimming took 5 bases from V and 5 from J, leaving 13 bases between them. Germline CDR1 and CDR2: SGDLS and YYNGEE. In nucleotides, the CDR3 is TGTGCCAGCAGGCTCGTAGAGGGTACCGGGGAGCTGTTTTTT. It encodes CASRLVEGTGELFF.

The chain employs TRBV4-2 and TRBJ2-4; D unclear. The germline V gene encodes CDR1 LGHNA and CDR2 YNFKEQ. There are 17 residues in the CDR3. V was shortened by 0 bases and J by 4 bases, with 16 bases between the two germline ends. Written as DNA, the CDR3 is TGTGCCAGCAGCCAAGATCGAGGAGCTCACTCGAAAAACATTCAGTACTTC. This translates into CASSQDRGAHSKNIQYF.

V gene TRBV10-3 combines with J gene TRBJ1-2, with TRBD1 as a possible D gene (6 bases). V gave up 6 bases and J gave up 10 bases, with 15 bases separating them. CDR1 and CDR2 (germline): ENHRY, SYGVKD. This CDR3 spans 12 amino acids. The DNA of the CDR3 is TGTGCCATCAGCAGGGTAGAGGGGGACTACACCTTC. Amino acids: CAISRVEGDYTF.

The chain is built from TRBV7-2 and TRBJ2-7; 13 bases are shared with TRBD2. Germline CDR1 reads SGHTA; CDR2 reads FQGNSA. V gave up 4 bases and J gave up 1 base; unmatched junction bases: 7. This CDR3 is 17 amino acids long. CDR3 protein: CASSYKLTSGRSYEQYF. The CDR3 region has the DNA TGTGCCAGCAGCTACAAATTGACTAGCGGGAGGTCCTACGAGCAGTACTTC.

CDR3 nucleotides: TGTGCCAGCAGTTTAGGTGGGGGGAAAGCTTTCTTT. The encoded protein is CASSLGGGKAFF. The chain employs TRBV28 and TRBJ1-1, with D perhaps TRBD1 (5 bases). Per the germline V gene, CDR1 is MDHEN and CDR2 is SYDVKM. The CDR3 runs 12 residues. Trimming took 2 bases from V and 9 from J, leaving 10 bases between them. The variable domain in full, with the rest retrieved from reference TRBV28 and TRBJ1-1, is DVKVTQSSRYLVKRTGEKVFLECVQDMDHENMFWYRQDPGLGLRLIYFSYDVKMKEKGDIPEGYSVSREKKERFSLILESASTNQTSMYLCASSLGGGKAFFGQGTRLTVV.

The rearrangement uses TRBV5-3 and TRBJ1-3; perhaps TRBD1 as D (5 bases). TRBV5-3 is identified as an open reading frame with a role that is uncertain. This CDR3 is 14 amino acids long. The V gene lost 2 bases and the J gene lost 4 bases, with 10 bases spanning the gap. CDR3 bases: TGTGCCAGAAGCTTTGACAGAGAGGGAAACACCATATATTTT. Encoded protein: CARSFDREGNTIYF.

This clone has just one count. The chain employs TRBV15 and TRBJ2-7; TRBD1 aligns across 9 bases. Germline loops: CDR1 LNHNV, CDR2 YYDKDF (reference sequence). V trimming: 0 bases; J trimming: 0 bases; junction bases outside the gene matches: 9. CDR3 length: 18 amino acids. The CDR3 reads CATSRELTGGLSSYEQYF. The CDR3 coding sequence is TGTGCCACCAGCAGAGAACTTACAGGGGGCCTGAGCTCCTACGAGCAGTACTTC.

The V gene is TRBV27, the J gene TRBJ2-7, with D hard to call. This CDR3 comprises 14 residues. Germline CDR1 reads MNHEY; CDR2 reads SMNVEV (reference sequence). Trimming took 2 bases from V and 0 from J, leaving 8 bases between them. The chain's CDR3 is CASSLERFSYEQYF. The CDR3 DNA follows: TGTGCCAGCAGTTTAGAGAGATTCTCCTACGAGCAGTACTTC.

The V gene is TRBV19, the J gene TRBJ1-5; 7 bases line up with TRBD1. This CDR3 has 16 residues. V shed 4 bases, J shed 3 bases, and the junction held 9 bases outside the gene matches. Germline-derived CDR1 and CDR2 are LNHDA and SQIVND (reference sequence). CDR3 protein: CASSTRTGANNQPQHF. CDR3 nucleotides: TGTGCCAGTAGTACTAGAACAGGGGCGAACAATCAGCCCCAGCATTTT.

The chain links TRBV27 to TRBJ2-3; TRBD2 matches at 8 bases. The CDR3 totals 15 residues. The trim removed 0 bases at V and 7 bases at J, leaving 6 bases unmatched. Germline CDR1 and CDR2: MNHEY and SMNVEV (reference sequence). The CDR3 DNA sequence: TGTGCCAGCAGTTTATCTGGCGGGAGGTTGAATACGCAGTATTTT. The encoded protein is CASSLSGGRLNTQYF.

V gene TRBV7-2 combines with J gene TRBJ1-4, with TRBD1 as a possible D gene (5 bases). Germline values: CDR1 SGHTA, CDR2 FQGNSA. V lost 2 bases to trimming and J lost 8 bases, with 15 bases between them. The CDR3 is 15 amino acids. This CDR3 is CASSLSQGRPEKLFF. DNA of the CDR3: TGTGCCAGCAGCTTATCCCAGGGCCGGCCGGAAAAACTGTTTTTT.

This rearrangement joins TRBV6-1 to TRBJ2-2; tentative D call: TRBD1 (6 bases). Deletions cut 6 bases from V and 4 bases from J, with 12 bases between. Germline V gene lookup returns CDR1 MNHNS and CDR2 SASEGT. The CDR3 is made up of 14 amino acids. The CDR3 nucleotides are TGTGCCAGCAGGGGTACAGGGTCCACCGGGGAGCTGTTTTTT. It codes for CASRGTGSTGELFF.

V usage is TRBV7-9 and J usage is TRBJ1-4, with 9 nucleotides matching TRBD1. Looked up from germline, CDR1 is SEHNR and CDR2 is FQNEAQ (reference sequence). The CDR3 totals 15 residues. V trimming: 4 bases; J trimming: 7 bases; junction bases outside the gene matches: 7. CDR3 region: CASSSSDRGAEKLFF. The CDR3 DNA reads as TGTGCCAGCAGCTCCTCGGACAGGGGAGCTGAAAAACTGTTTTTT.

The rearrangement joins TRBV15 to TRBJ2-1, with D hard to call. Germline values: CDR1 LNHNV, CDR2 YYDKDF (reference sequence). V was clipped by 3 bases and J by 7 bases, with 7 bases between them. The CDR3 runs 12 residues. This CDR3 reads CATSRAPNEQFF. CDR3 DNA: TGTGCCACCAGCAGGGCACCTAATGAGCAGTTCTTC.

The genes are TRBV7-9 and TRBJ2-7; D may be TRBD1 (5 bases). The CDR3 contains 13 residues. Per germline, CDR1 SEHNR and CDR2 FQNEAQ (reference sequence). With 5 bases removed from V and 0 bases from J, the gap between germline ends came to 8 bases. CDR3 nucleotide sequence: TGTGCCAGCAGCACAGGATCCTCCTACGAGCAGTACTTC. This sequence encodes CASSTGSSYEQYF.